This T cell receptor (beta chain) was sequenced during a study of neoadjuvant anti-PD-1 for oral cavity cancer. Study details: Patients without progression received a fourth nivolumab dose around day 43, then surgical resection on days 50-56. Study results and caveats: Post-nivolumab, blood T cell clonality was significantly elevated in non-responders.

Time point meaning: after neoadjuvant nivolumab, at surgical resection. Analysis of PBMCs was direct, with no culture step. V shed 8 bases and J shed 2 bases, with 12 bases lying between them. The V gene's germline CDR1 is SNHLY and CDR2 FYNNEI. CDR3 length equals 14 residues. To note about this clone: Its antigen remains unknown.

Blood libraries mostly used about 500 ng genomic DNA, six replicates each. The protocol was immunoSEQ multiplex PCR, while the TCRdb copy is restricted to in-frame clones and leaves out a portion. The sample gives some 14,000 clones, 70% to 75% of which show up once; 2.5% to 3.5% is in the top ten. This chain uses TRBV2 with TRBJ2-2; weak D call: TRBD2 (6 bases). This specimen was PBMCs, taken after nivolumab (anti-PD-1) treatment. The receptor's source is a person aged 35-79 years with oral cavity squamous cell carcinoma. The CDR3 coding sequence is TGTGCCAGCCTCGACGGACTAAACACCGGGGAGCTGTTTTTT. It encodes CASLDGLNTGELFF.